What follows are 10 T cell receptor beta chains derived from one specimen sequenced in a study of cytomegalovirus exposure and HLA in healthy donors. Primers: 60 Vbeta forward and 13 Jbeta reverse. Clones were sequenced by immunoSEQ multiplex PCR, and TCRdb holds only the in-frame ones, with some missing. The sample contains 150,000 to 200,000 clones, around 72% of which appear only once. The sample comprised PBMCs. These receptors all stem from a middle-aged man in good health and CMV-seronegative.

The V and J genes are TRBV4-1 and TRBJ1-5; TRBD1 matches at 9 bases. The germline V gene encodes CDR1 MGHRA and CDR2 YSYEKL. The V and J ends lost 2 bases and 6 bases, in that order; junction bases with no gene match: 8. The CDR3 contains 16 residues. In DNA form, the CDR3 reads TGCGCCAGCAGCCAATTAGCACAGGGGGCGAGTCAGCCCCAGCATTTT. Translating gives CASSQLAQGASQPQHF.

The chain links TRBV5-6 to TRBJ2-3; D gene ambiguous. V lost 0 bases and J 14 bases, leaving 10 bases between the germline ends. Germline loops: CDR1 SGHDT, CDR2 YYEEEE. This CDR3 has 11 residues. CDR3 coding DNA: TGTGCCAGCAGCTTGGATGGAGAAGGGTATTTT. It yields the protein CASSLDGEGYF.

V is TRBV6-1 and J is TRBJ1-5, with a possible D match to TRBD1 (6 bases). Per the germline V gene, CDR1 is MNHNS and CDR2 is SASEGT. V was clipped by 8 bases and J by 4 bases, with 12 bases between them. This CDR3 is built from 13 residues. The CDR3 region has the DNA TGTGCCAGCGCGGACAGCCTGAATCAGCCCCAGCATTTT. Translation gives CASADSLNQPQHF.

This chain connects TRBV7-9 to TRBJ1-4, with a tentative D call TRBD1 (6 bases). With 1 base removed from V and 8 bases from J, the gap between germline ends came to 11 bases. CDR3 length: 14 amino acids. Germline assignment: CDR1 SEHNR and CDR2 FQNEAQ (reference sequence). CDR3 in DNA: TGTGCCAGCAGCTTAGGGCAGGGGTACGAAAAACTGTTTTTT. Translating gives CASSLGQGYEKLFF.

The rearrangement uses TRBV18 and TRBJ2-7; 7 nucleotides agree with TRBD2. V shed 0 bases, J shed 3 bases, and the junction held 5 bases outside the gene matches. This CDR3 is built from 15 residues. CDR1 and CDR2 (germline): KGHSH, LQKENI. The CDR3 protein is CASSPPGGSIYEQYF. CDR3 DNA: TGTGCCAGCTCACCACCGGGGGGGAGTATCTACGAGCAGTACTTC.

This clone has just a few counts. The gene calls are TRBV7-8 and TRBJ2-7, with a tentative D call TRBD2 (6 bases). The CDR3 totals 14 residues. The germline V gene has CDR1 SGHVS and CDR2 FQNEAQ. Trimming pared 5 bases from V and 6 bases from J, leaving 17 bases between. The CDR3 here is CASSTLSGGFEQYF. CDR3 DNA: TGTGCCAGCAGCACCCTAAGTGGGGGGTTCGAGCAGTACTTC.

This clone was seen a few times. The CDR3, as DNA: TGTGCCAGCAGCCTGGACAGGGAAGGCTACACCTTC. Protein sequence: CASSLDREGYTF. V usage is TRBV11-2 and J usage is TRBJ1-2; 8 bases map to TRBD1. V shed 5 bases and J 8 bases; nucleotides not matched to a gene: 4. The CDR3 length is 12 residues. Germline V gene sequence: CDR1 SGHAT, CDR2 FQNNGV.

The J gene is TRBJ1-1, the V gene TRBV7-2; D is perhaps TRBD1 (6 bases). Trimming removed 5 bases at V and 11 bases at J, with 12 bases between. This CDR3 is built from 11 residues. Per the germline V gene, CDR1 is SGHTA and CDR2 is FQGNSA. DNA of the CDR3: TGTGCCAGCAGCAGGGGGATAGTGGCTTTCTTT. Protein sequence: CASSRGIVAFF.

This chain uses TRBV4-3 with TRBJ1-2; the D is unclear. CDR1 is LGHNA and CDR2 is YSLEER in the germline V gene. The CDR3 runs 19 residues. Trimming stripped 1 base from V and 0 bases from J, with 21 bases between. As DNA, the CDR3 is TGCGCCAGCAGCCAAGGTAGACGGGCCTGGGAGGGCTCTAACTATGGCTACACCTTC. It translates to CASSQGRRAWEGSNYGYTF.

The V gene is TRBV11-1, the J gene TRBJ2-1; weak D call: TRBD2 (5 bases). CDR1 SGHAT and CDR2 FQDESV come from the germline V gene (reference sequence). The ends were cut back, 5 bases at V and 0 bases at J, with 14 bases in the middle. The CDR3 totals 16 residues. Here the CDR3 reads CASSEQRPSSYNEQFF. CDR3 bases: TGTGCCAGCAGCGAACAGCGGCCGAGCTCCTACAATGAGCAGTTCTTC.